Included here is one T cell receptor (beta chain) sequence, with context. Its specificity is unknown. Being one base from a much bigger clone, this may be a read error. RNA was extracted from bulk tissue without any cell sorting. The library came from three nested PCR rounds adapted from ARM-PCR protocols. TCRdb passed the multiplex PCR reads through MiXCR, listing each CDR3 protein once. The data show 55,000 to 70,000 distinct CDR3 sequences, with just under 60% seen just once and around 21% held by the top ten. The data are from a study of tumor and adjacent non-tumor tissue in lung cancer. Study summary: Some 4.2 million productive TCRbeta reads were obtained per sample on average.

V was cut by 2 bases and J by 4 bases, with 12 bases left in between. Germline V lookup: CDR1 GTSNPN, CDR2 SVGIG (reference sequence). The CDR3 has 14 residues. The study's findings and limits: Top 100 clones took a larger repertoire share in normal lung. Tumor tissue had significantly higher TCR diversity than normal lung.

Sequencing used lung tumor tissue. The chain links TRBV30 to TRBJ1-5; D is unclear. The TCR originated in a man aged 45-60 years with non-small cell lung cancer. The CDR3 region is CAWSQGCSNQPQHF. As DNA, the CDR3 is TGTGCCTGGAGTCAAGGGTGTAGTAATCAGCCCCAGCATTTT.